The 14 T cell receptor beta chains listed next were all sequenced from one sample in a study of human T cells and chemical hapten exposure. TCRdb independently ran MiXCR on the 5' RACE reads; one entry per CDR3 protein. Seen here are 110,000 or so distinct CDR3 sequences, around a fifth observed once, and the top ten hold approximately 2.6%. The template was total RNA from unfractionated whole blood. These TCRs come from a human donor in good health.

In its sample, this clonotype was seen a few times. The CDR3 DNA follows: TGTGCCAGCTCCCCGAACGTGGGACAGAATCAGCCCCAGCATTTT. It translates to CASSPNVGQNQPQHF. The rearrangement joins TRBV28 to TRBJ1-5; 7 bases align to TRBD1. This CDR3 contains 15 residues. Per germline, CDR1 MDHEN and CDR2 SYDVKM. Unmatched junction bases numbered 11, after V lost 8 bases and J lost 4 bases.

The V call is TRBV7-9, the J call TRBJ2-3; the match to TRBD2 covers 9 bases. Germline loops: CDR1 SEHNR, CDR2 FQNEAQ (reference sequence). The junction had 7 bases not matched to a gene; V was cut back by 4 bases and J by 5 bases. This CDR3 region has 15 residues. CDR3 loop: CASSWLAGEGDTQYF. The DNA for the CDR3 is TGTGCCAGCAGCTGGTTAGCGGGAGAGGGAGATACGCAGTATTTT.

This clonotype was recorded a few times. The chain is built from TRBV3-1 and TRBJ2-7; D unclear. Trimming pared 4 bases from V and 3 bases from J, leaving 7 bases between. The CDR3 totals 12 residues. The germline V gene encodes CDR1 LGHDT and CDR2 YNNKEL (reference sequence). The CDR3 reads CASSPTVYEQYF. CDR3 coding DNA: TGTGCCAGCAGCCCCACAGTCTACGAGCAGTACTTC.

This clonotype was recorded at least ten times. The J gene is TRBJ1-2, the V gene TRBV6-5, with no clear D. This CDR3 comprises 13 residues. The germline V gene has CDR1 MNHEY and CDR2 SVGAGI. V shed 7 bases and J shed 0 bases, with 9 bases lying between them. The CDR3 here is CASKGRPNYGYTF. The CDR3, as DNA: TGTGCCAGCAAGGGCAGGCCTAACTATGGCTACACCTTC.

In this sample, this clonotype turned up a few times. The rearrangement links TRBV7-2 to TRBJ1-1, with D possibly TRBD1 on 5 matching bases. CDR1 and CDR2 from the germline V gene are SGHTA and FQGNSA. V was shortened by 2 bases and J by 3 bases, with 16 bases between the two germline ends. The CDR3 spans 16 residues. The CDR3 bases are TGTGCCAGCAGCTTAATGGGGCGGTGGGGGTACACTGAAGCTTTCTTT. Amino acids: CASSLMGRWGYTEAFF.

This clonotype was seen a handful of times. The chain has TRBV5-1 and TRBJ2-3; D is unclear. CDR1 and CDR2 (germline): SGHRS, YFSETQ. The CDR3 has 17 amino acids. Between the trimmed V and J ends, which lost 4 bases and 3 bases, there was a span of 21 bases. The CDR3 spells CASSPLERAVRTDTQYF. The CDR3 coding sequence is TGCGCCAGCAGCCCCCTCGAGCGCGCGGTTAGGACAGATACGCAGTATTTT.

This clonotype was detected a few times. The chain couples TRBV11-2 to TRBJ1-6; D is perhaps TRBD1 (6 bases). This CDR3 comprises 19 residues. Trimming removed 1 base from V and 0 bases from J, with 16 bases in between. Germline V lookup: CDR1 SGHAT, CDR2 FQNNGV. CDR3 DNA sequence: TGTGCCAGCAGCTTAGCACGTGGGGGCGGAAGCTCCTATAATTCACCCCTCCACTTT. It specifies CASSLARGGGSSYNSPLHF.

This clonotype was picked up a small number of times. The chain is built from TRBV11-1 and TRBJ2-3; a weak D match, TRBD1 (5 bases). The V end lost 2 bases, the J end lost 0 bases, and 9 bases lay between the germline ends. From germline, CDR1 is SGHAT and CDR2 FQDESV (reference sequence). The length of the CDR3 is 15 residues. In DNA form, the CDR3 reads TGTGCCAGCAGCTTACGTGGGGCCAGCACAGATACGCAGTATTTT. Its translation: CASSLRGASTDTQYF.

This clonotype was observed a handful of times. J is TRBJ1-5 and V is TRBV5-8; D not certain. Germline lookup yields CDR1 SGHTS and CDR2 YDEGEE. The CDR3 extends over 14 amino acids. V lost 4 bases to trimming and J lost 11 bases, with 19 bases between them. Written as DNA, the CDR3 is TGTGCCAGCAGCAAACGACAATCTGGCCCTACCCAGCATTTT. Its protein is CASSKRQSGPTQHF.

This clonotype was observed a handful of times. The V and J genes are TRBV24-1 and TRBJ1-1; D is unresolved. Germline CDR1 is KGHDR and CDR2 is SFDVKD. The CDR3 is 12 amino acids. The V and J ends lost 11 bases and 1 base respectively, with 10 bases between them. CDR3 residues: CAISDGNTEAFF. Written as DNA, the CDR3 is TGTGCCATATCCGACGGGAACACTGAAGCTTTCTTT.

Only a few counts were recorded for this clonotype. The chain has TRBV29-1 and TRBJ2-1, with TRBD2 identical over 9 bases. With 2 bases clipped from V and 7 bases from J, the junction kept 6 bases outside the gene matches. The CDR3 is made up of 14 amino acids. Looked up from germline, CDR1 is SQVTM and CDR2 is ANQGSEA. The CDR3 is CSVETSGRWNEQFF. DNA for the CDR3: TGCAGCGTTGAAACCAGCGGGAGGTGGAATGAGCAGTTCTTC.

This clonotype was recorded a few times. The chain joins TRBV5-1 to TRBJ2-3; 12 bases fit TRBD2. The germline V gene has CDR1 SGHRS and CDR2 YFSETQ. V gave up 2 bases and J gave up 7 bases; unmatched junction bases: 5. The length of the CDR3 is 15 residues. The CDR3 DNA reads as TGCGCCAGCAGCTTCACTAGCGGGAGGTTAAATACGCAGTATTTT. Its protein product is CASSFTSGRLNTQYF.

The chain carries TRBV11-2 and TRBJ2-1, with a weak D call TRBD2 (6 bases). Germline V gene data show CDR1 as SGHAT and CDR2 as FQNNGV. The V and J ends lost 4 bases and 3 bases respectively, with 10 bases between them. There are 14 residues in the CDR3. CDR3 sequence reads: CASSSISGYNEQFF. CDR3 sequence (DNA): TGTGCCAGCAGCTCCATTAGCGGCTACAATGAGCAGTTCTTC.

This clonotype was recorded only once. As DNA, the CDR3 is TGTGCCAGCAGTTTCCGGGGACTAGCACTCTACGAGCAGTACTTC. It specifies CASSFRGLALYEQYF. The chain has TRBV28 and TRBJ2-7; TRBD2 matches 9 bases. V shed 3 bases and J 3 bases; nucleotides not matched to a gene: 6. The length of the CDR3 is 15 residues. The germline gives CDR1 MDHEN, CDR2 SYDVKM.